This TCR beta chain was profiled in a study of cytomegalovirus exposure and HLA in healthy donors. Both 60 Vbeta primers and 13 Jbeta primers went into the PCR. The assay was immunoSEQ multiplex PCR, and TCRdb's table has in-frame clones only and misses some. Of 100,000 to 150,000 clones in the sample, more than 15% are singletons; the top ten hold about 3%. This clone was counted only a few times. Trimming removed 10 bases from V and 4 bases from J, with 19 bases in between. This CDR3 has 14 amino acids. Germline CDR1 MNHEY, CDR2 SVGAGI. The chain carries TRBV6-5 and TRBJ1-2; D gene uncertain. The TCR comes from a female donor in good health and CMV-seropositive. Sequenced material: PBMCs. In DNA form, the CDR3 reads TGTGCCACCGTACGAGGTTCTGGAGGCTATGGCTACACCTTC. Translating it yields CATVRGSGGYGYTF.